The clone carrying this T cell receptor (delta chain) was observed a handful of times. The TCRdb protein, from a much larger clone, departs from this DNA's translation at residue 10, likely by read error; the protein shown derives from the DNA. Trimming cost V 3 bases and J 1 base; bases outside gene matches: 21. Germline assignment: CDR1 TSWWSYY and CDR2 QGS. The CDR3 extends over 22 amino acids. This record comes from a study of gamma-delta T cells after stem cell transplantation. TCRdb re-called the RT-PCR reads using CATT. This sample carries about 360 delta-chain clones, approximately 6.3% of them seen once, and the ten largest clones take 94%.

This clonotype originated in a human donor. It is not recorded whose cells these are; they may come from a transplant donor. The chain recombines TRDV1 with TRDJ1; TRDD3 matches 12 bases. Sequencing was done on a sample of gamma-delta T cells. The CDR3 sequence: CALGDPRRSIRLGDTGTDKLIF. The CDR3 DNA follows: TGTGCTCTTGGGGATCCACGAAGGTCAATACGACTGGGGGATACAGGCACCGATAAACTCATCTTT.